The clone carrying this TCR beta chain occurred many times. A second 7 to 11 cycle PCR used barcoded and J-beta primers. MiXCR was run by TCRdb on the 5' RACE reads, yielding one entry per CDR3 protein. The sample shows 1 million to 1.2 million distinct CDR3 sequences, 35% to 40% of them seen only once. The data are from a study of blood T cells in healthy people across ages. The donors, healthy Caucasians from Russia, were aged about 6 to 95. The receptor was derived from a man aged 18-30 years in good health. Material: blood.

CDR3 DNA sequence: TGCAGTGCTAGACCAGACCCATACAGCACAGATACGCAGTATTTT. It yields the protein CSARPDPYSTDTQYF. The chain carries TRBV20-1 and TRBJ2-3; D ambiguous. The CDR3 has 15 amino acids. Trimming removed 2 bases at V and 0 bases at J, with 12 bases between. The V gene's germline CDR1 is DFQATT and CDR2 SNEGSKA (reference sequence).